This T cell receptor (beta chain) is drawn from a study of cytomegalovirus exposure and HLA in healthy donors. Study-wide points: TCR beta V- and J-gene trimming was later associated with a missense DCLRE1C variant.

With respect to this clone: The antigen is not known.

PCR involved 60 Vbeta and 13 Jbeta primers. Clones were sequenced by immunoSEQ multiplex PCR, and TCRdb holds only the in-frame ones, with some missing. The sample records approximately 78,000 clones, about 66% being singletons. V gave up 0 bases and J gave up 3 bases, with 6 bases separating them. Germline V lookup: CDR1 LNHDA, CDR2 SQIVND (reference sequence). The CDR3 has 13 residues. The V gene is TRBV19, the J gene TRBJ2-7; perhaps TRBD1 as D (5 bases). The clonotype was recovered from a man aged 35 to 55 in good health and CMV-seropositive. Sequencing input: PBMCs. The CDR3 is CASSIDRDYEQYF. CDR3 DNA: TGTGCCAGTAGTATAGACAGGGACTACGAGCAGTACTTC. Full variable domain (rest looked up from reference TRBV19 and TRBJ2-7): DGGITQSPKYLFRKEGQNVTLSCEQNLNHDAMYWYRQDPGQGLRLIYYSQIVNDFQKGDIAEGYSVSREKKESFPLTVTSAQKNPTAFYLCASSIDRDYEQYFGPGTRLTVT.